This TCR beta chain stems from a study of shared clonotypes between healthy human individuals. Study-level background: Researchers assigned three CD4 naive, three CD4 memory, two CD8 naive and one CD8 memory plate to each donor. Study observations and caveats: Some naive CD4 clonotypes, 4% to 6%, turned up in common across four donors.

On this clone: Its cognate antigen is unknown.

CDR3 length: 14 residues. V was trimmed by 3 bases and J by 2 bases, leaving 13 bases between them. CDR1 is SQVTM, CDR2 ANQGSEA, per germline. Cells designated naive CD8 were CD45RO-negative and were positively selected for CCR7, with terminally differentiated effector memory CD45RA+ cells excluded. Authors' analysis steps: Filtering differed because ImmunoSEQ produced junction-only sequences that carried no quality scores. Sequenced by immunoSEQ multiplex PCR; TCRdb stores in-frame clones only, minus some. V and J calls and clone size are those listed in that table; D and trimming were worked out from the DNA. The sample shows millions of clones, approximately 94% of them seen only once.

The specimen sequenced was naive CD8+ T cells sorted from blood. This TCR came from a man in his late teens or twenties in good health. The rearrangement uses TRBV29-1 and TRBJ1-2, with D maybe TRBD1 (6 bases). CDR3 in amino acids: CSVEPRGQNYGYTF. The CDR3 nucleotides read TGCAGCGTTGAGCCCAGGGGCCAAAACTATGGCTACACCTTC.